Below are 15 T cell receptor beta chains sequenced from a single sample in a study of tumor and adjacent non-tumor tissue in lung cancer. Three rounds of nested PCR, following a modified ARM-PCR protocol, produced the TCRbeta library. MiXCR, applied by TCRdb to the multiplex PCR reads, yields one record per CDR3 protein. Counted here are 78,000 or so distinct CDR3 sequences, 80% occurring once; the ten biggest clones make up roughly 15%. This sample's RNA came from whole unsorted tissue. Specimen: lung tumor tissue. These receptor sequences come from a woman in her 50s with non-small cell lung cancer.

Points on this clonotype: Germline is not matched at one junction end, which may reflect a read error. This chain uses TRBV12-3 or TRBV12-4 with TRBJ2-2, with D uncertain. CDR3 length: 16 residues. CDR3 coding DNA: TGTGCCAGAACCGTTCTTACGAGAGCGAACTCCGGGGAGCTGTTTTTT. Residues: CARTVLTRANSGELFF.

This chain links TRBV6-5 with TRBJ2-7; D may be TRBD2 (5 bases). V gave up 11 bases and J gave up 8 bases, with 22 bases separating them. CDR1 MNHEY and CDR2 SVGAGI come from the germline V gene. CDR3 length: 13 residues. In DNA form, the CDR3 reads TGTGCCGCCCATGGACTTAGAACAATCAAGCAGTACTTC. This encodes CAAHGLRTIKQYF.

This sequence joins TRBV12-5 and TRBJ1-6; D possibly corresponds to TRBD1 (6 bases). The CDR3 spans 14 residues. CDR1 and CDR2 from the germline V gene are LGHNT and FRNRAP. Trimming cost V 2 bases and J 14 bases, with 16 bases left between them. The CDR3 DNA reads as TGTGCTAGTGGTTTGAGTACAGGGCCTGGGGCCCTCCACTTT. Residues: CASGLSTGPGALHF. Filled out from reference TRBV12-5 and TRBJ1-6, the complete variable domain reads DARVTQTPRHKVTEMGQEVTMRCQPILGHNTVFWYRQTMMQGLELLAYFRNRAPLDDSGMPKDRFSAEMPDATLATLKIQPSEPRDSAVYFCASGLSTGPGALHFGNGTRLTVT.

This clonotype was counted a few times. The V gene is TRBV4-2, the J gene TRBJ1-4; D gene uncertain. There are 16 residues in the CDR3. The V and J ends lost 10 bases and 0 bases respectively, with 18 bases between them. The germline gives CDR1 LGHNA, CDR2 YNFKEQ. In nucleotides, the CDR3 is TGTGCCAACAACCAAGAGCAGGACTCAACTAATGAAAAACTGTTTTTT. It yields the protein CANNQEQDSTNEKLFF.

This clonotype was seen only once. A junction boundary mismatches the germline segment, possibly from a read error. This rearrangement joins TRBV20-1 to TRBJ2-7; unclear D gene. The CDR3 runs 11 residues. From germline, CDR1 is DFQATT and CDR2 SNEGSKA (reference sequence). CDR3 nucleotide sequence: TGCAGTGCGGTGGGCGGCTACGATCAGTACTTC. Translated: CSAVGGYDQYF.

With regard to this clonotype: The junction differs from germline at one of its ends, possibly a read error. The chain combines TRBV29-1 with TRBJ2-1, with D maybe TRBD2 (6 bases). The length of the CDR3 is 15 residues. Per germline, CDR1 SQVTM and CDR2 ANQGSEA. The CDR3: CSVEVDWRAKNEQFF. CDR3 coding DNA: TGCAGTGTTGAAGTTGACTGGAGGGCCAAGAATGAGCAGTTCTTC.

In the case of this clonotype: At one of its ends the junction is not consistent with the germline gene, which may arise from a read error. The CDR3 region is CTARVYNTQGQESQYF. CDR3 DNA sequence: TGCACTGCTAGAGTATACAATACCCAGGGACAAGAGAGCCAGTACTTC. The chain employs TRBV20-1 and TRBJ2-5; possibly TRBD1 for D (6 bases). The germline CDR1 and CDR2 sequences are DFQATT and SNEGSKA (reference sequence). The CDR3 has 16 amino acids.

A remark on this clonotype: A junction boundary mismatches the germline segment, possibly from a read error. The CDR3: CSSSYPGRAETQYF. The CDR3 DNA is TGTAGCAGCAGTTATCCAGGAAGGGCGGAGACCCAATACTTC. The chain has TRBV6-6 and TRBJ2-5; D gene uncertain. Germline assignment: CDR1 MNHNY and CDR2 SVGAGI (reference sequence). The CDR3 has 14 amino acids.

Regarding this clonotype: The CDR3 does not end in the conserved phenylalanine or tryptophan, so this is likely a read error. The rearrangement joins TRBV30 to TRBJ2-7; D is undetermined. Germline V lookup: CDR1 GTSNPN, CDR2 SVGIG (reference sequence). This CDR3 spans 13 amino acids. The CDR3 DNA follows: TGTGACTGGAGTGGTCGGATCTCCTACGAGCAGTACCTC. This sequence encodes CDWSGRISYEQYL.

This clonotype was picked up a small number of times. The rearrangement uses TRBV19 and TRBJ2-1, with 13 nucleotides matching TRBD2. V lost 3 bases, J lost 6 bases, and 11 bases stayed unmatched. The CDR3 is 18 amino acids. From germline, CDR1 is LNHDA and CDR2 SQIVND (reference sequence). The CDR3 DNA follows: TGTGCCAGTAGTATTAGCACTAGCGGGAGGGCCAGGGGCAATGAGCAGTTCTTC. This sequence encodes CASSISTSGRARGNEQFF. The complete variable domain, with remaining parts taken from reference TRBV19 and TRBJ2-1, reads DGGITQSPKYLFRKEGQNVTLSCEQNLNHDAMYWYRQDPGQGLRLIYYSQIVNDFQKGDIAEGYSVSREKKESFPLTVTSAQKNPTAFYLCASSISTSGRARGNEQFFGPGTRLTVL.

As to this clonotype: This CDR3 is missing its conserved last phenylalanine or tryptophan, likely due to a read error. The rearrangement uses TRBV6-1 and TRBJ1-1; D is ambiguous. The CDR3 has 12 residues. The germline V and J ends were trimmed by 6 bases and 5 bases, with 10 bases remaining between them. Germline V gene sequence: CDR1 MNHNS, CDR2 SASEGT. The DNA of the CDR3 is TGTGCCAGCAGCCTCGGGCAAACTGAAGCTTTCATT. This encodes CASSLGQTEAFI.

J is TRBJ2-3 and V is TRBV6-5; TRBD2 agrees at 13 bases. CDR1 is MNHEY, CDR2 SVGAGI, per germline. This CDR3 comprises 17 residues. The trim removed 5 bases at V and 5 bases at J, leaving 10 bases unmatched. CDR3 sequence: CASSKKLAGGLIDTQYF. The CDR3 DNA is TGTGCCAGCAGTAAAAAACTAGCGGGAGGGCTAATAGATACGCAGTATTTT.

In regard to this clonotype: A read error may account for a junction end that differs from germline. The rearrangement links TRBV6-5 to TRBJ2-7, with TRBD2 matching 11 bases. The CDR3 contains 16 residues. Germline V gives CDR1 MNHEY, CDR2 SVGAGI. CDR3 loop: CASSPAGTSGTYERYF. The CDR3 DNA reads as TGTGCCAGCAGCCCCGCCGGGACTAGCGGTACCTACGAGCGGTACTTC.

As regards this clonotype: Its ends do not fully match the called genes, so a read error is possible. This sequence joins TRBV12-3 or TRBV12-4 and TRBJ1-1, with unresolved D. The CDR3 runs 13 residues. CDR3 DNA sequence: TGTGCCAGCAATTTAGGGTCGAACACTGAAACTTTCTTT. Protein: CASNLGSNTETFF.

Points on this clonotype: The junction differs from germline at one of its ends, possibly a read error. The CDR3 nucleotides are TGTGTCAGCAGTGATAATCGACAGGGATGGTACACTGAAGCTTTCTTT. Translated, it gives CVSSDNRQGWYTEAFF. The chain joins TRBV28 to TRBJ1-1, with 7 bases lining up with TRBD1. Germline V lookup: CDR1 MDHEN, CDR2 SYDVKM. This CDR3 contains 16 residues. The entire variable domain, with the rest obtained from reference TRBV28 and TRBJ1-1, is as follows: DVKVTQSSRYLVKRTGEKVFLECVQDMDHENMFWYRQDPGLGLRLIYFSYDVKMKEKGDIPEGYSVSREKKERFSLILESASTNQTSMYLCVSSDNRQGWYTEAFFGQGTRLTVV.